The 24 T cell receptor beta chains below all came from one sample that was sequenced in a study of T-cell reconstitution after alpha-beta-depleted transplantation in children. Unique molecular identifiers were built into the TCRbeta library. A single record per CDR3 protein comes from TCRdb applying MiXCR to the PCR reads. Counted here are approximately 220,000 distinct CDR3 sequences, approximately 15% occurring once; the ten biggest clones make up around 45%. This specimen was PBMCs, mostly from graft donor cells, taken 360 days after TCRalphabeta/CD19-depleted stem cell transplant. The receptors stem from a male patient between 2 and 15 years old who had a stem cell transplant for acute lymphoblastic leukemia, so the T cells may come from the graft donor.

The CDR3 nucleotides read TGCGCCAGCAGATTTGGGGGAGACACAGATACGCAGTATTTT. Encoded protein: CASRFGGDTDTQYF. The V call is TRBV5-1, the J call TRBJ2-3; either TRBD1 or TRBD2 may supply D (5 bases each). Germline V lookup: CDR1 SGHRS, CDR2 YFSETQ. V lost 5 bases, J lost 2 bases, and 12 bases lay in between. The CDR3 covers 14 residues. Variable domain in full (rest from reference TRBV5-1 and TRBJ2-3): KAGVTQTPRYLIKTRGQQVTLSCSPISGHRSVSWYQQTPGQGLQFLFEYFSETQRNKGNFPGRFSGRQFSNSRSEMNVSTLELGDSALYLCASRFGGDTDTQYFGPGTRLTVL.

This clonotype was observed a handful of times. V usage is TRBV25-1 and J usage is TRBJ2-1; tentative D call: TRBD1 (5 bases). The V end was cut by 5 bases, the J end by 3 bases, with 20 bases between. From germline, CDR1 is MGHDK and CDR2 SYGVNS. CDR3 length: 17 amino acids. Written as DNA, the CDR3 is TGTGCCAGCAGTCGGGTAAACTTAGGGGAAGACTACAATGAGCAGTTCTTC. This gives the protein CASSRVNLGEDYNEQFF.

This clonotype was picked up a small number of times. This chain joins TRBV27 and TRBJ2-2; tentatively, D is TRBD1 (7 bases). Germline loops: CDR1 MNHEY, CDR2 SMNVEV (reference sequence). Between the trimmed V and J ends, which lost 3 bases and 5 bases, there was a span of 16 bases. CDR3 length: 16 residues. The CDR3 DNA is TGTGCCAGCAGTTTTTGGCCCCCAGGGGGGACCGGGGAGCTGTTTTTT. This translates into CASSFWPPGGTGELFF.

In this sample, this clonotype turned up a few times. V usage is TRBV12-5 and J usage is TRBJ2-1, with D possibly matching TRBD1 (6 bases). The CDR3 extends over 13 amino acids. Trimming shortened V by 2 bases and J by 7 bases, and 9 bases separated the two germline ends. The germline V gene encodes CDR1 LGHNT and CDR2 FRNRAP. This chain's CDR3 is CASGLLGGNEQFF. The CDR3 bases are TGTGCTAGTGGTTTGTTAGGGGGAAATGAGCAGTTCTTC. Using reference TRBV12-5 and TRBJ2-1 for the parts outside the CDR3, the full variable domain is DARVTQTPRHKVTEMGQEVTMRCQPILGHNTVFWYRQTMMQGLELLAYFRNRAPLDDSGMPKDRFSAEMPDATLATLKIQPSEPRDSAVYFCASGLLGGNEQFFGPGTRLTVL.

This clonotype was recorded at least ten times. This CDR3 reads CASSSRDSSYNEQFF. Written as DNA, the CDR3 is TGTGCCAGCAGCTCCCGGGATAGCTCCTACAATGAGCAGTTCTTC. The gene calls are TRBV7-9 and TRBJ2-1; D perhaps matches TRBD2 (5 bases). The CDR3 covers 15 residues. V lost 4 bases and J 0 bases, leaving 10 bases between the germline ends. Germline V gene sequence: CDR1 SEHNR, CDR2 FQNEAQ (reference sequence).

The V gene is TRBV5-5, the J gene TRBJ2-7; 7 positions agree with TRBD1. Germline loops: CDR1 SGHKS, CDR2 YYEKEE (reference sequence). The CDR3 is 14 amino acids. V gave up 3 bases and J gave up 1 base; unmatched junction bases: 4. The CDR3 nucleotides are TGTGCCAGCAGCTCGGGACAGAGGTCCTACGAGCAGTACTTC. It is translated as CASSSGQRSYEQYF.

The table lists this clonotype with a few counts. Here the CDR3 DNA reads TGCGCCAGCAGCCCCGGACTAGACCCCGATACGCAGTATTTT. Encoded protein: CASSPGLDPDTQYF. The rearrangement uses TRBV5-1 and TRBJ2-3; 7 bases agree with TRBD2. The CDR3 contains 14 residues. Trimming at V came to 4 bases and at J to 6 bases, leaving 8 bases not matched to a gene. CDR1 is SGHRS, CDR2 YFSETQ, per germline.

This clonotype has more than one count but fewer than ten. The chain uses TRBV12-3 or TRBV12-4 and TRBJ2-4, with 9 nucleotides matching TRBD2. The CDR3 spans 15 residues. Unmatched junction bases numbered 5, after V lost 6 bases and J lost 2 bases. The DNA for the CDR3 is TGTGCCAGCAGACGCCTAGCGGGGTCCAAAAACATTCAGTACTTC. Its translation: CASRRLAGSKNIQYF.

The chain uses TRBV20-1 and TRBJ1-6; 9 bases agree with TRBD1. CDR1 and CDR2 (germline): DFQATT, SNEGSKA (reference sequence). The CDR3 is 14 amino acids. V was pared by 6 bases and J by 9 bases, with 9 bases of the junction left unmatched. In DNA form, the CDR3 reads TGCAGTGCCGATCCGGGACAGGGCAGTTCACCCCTCCACTTT. Its translation: CSADPGQGSSPLHF.

This clonotype was seen at least ten times. The rearrangement joins TRBV5-1 to TRBJ2-5; a possible D gene is TRBD1 (5 bases). CDR3 length: 14 amino acids. The germline V and J ends were trimmed by 3 bases and 0 bases, with 9 bases remaining between them. CDR1 is SGHRS and CDR2 is YFSETQ in the germline V gene. The CDR3 sequence is CASSSTVNQETQYF. The CDR3, as DNA: TGCGCCAGCAGCTCGACAGTTAACCAAGAGACCCAGTACTTC.

V usage is TRBV12-3 or TRBV12-4 and J usage is TRBJ2-7; D may correspond to TRBD1 or TRBD2 (6 bases each). This CDR3 spans 13 amino acids. In nucleotides, the CDR3 is TGTGCAGAGTTTGAGGGGGGCAACTACGAGCAGTACTTC. Protein: CAEFEGGNYEQYF.

This clonotype was observed a few times. The chain joins TRBV12-3 or TRBV12-4 to TRBJ2-7; the match to TRBD1 covers 8 bases. The CDR3 contains 16 residues. V shed 4 bases and J 0 bases; nucleotides not matched to a gene: 8. CDR3 nucleotide sequence: TGTGCCAGCAGTTCACACCGGGACAGGAGCTCCTACGAGCAGTACTTC. Translated, it gives CASSSHRDRSSYEQYF.

A few counts support this clonotype. The rearrangement joins TRBV25-1 to TRBJ2-1; D remains unclear. Deletions cut 3 bases from V and 13 bases from J, with 10 bases between. Germline lookup yields CDR1 MGHDK and CDR2 SYGVNS. The CDR3 runs to 11 residues. The CDR3 DNA reads TGTGCCAGCAGTGACCTGAAGGGCCAGTTCTTC. This encodes CASSDLKGQFF.

The chain couples TRBV7-6 to TRBJ2-1, with 12 bases fitting TRBD2. The germline V gene encodes CDR1 SGHVS and CDR2 FNYEAQ. V lost 2 bases, J lost 6 bases, and 5 bases stayed unmatched. The CDR3 is made up of 16 amino acids. The CDR3 spells CASSLSPSGGANEQFF. The CDR3 coding sequence is TGTGCCAGCAGCTTATCGCCTAGCGGGGGGGCCAATGAGCAGTTCTTC. The full variable domain, in which reference TRBV7-6 and TRBJ2-1 provide the parts outside the CDR3, is GAGVSQSPRYKVTKRGQDVALRCDPISGHVSLYWYRQALGQGPEFLTYFNYEAQQDKSGLPNDRFSAERPEGSISTLTIQRTEQRDSAMYRCASSLSPSGGANEQFFGPGTRLTVL.

The CDR3 here is CASSFKTPTDTQYF. Here the CDR3 DNA reads TGTGCCAGCAGCTTCAAGACACCCACAGATACGCAGTATTTT. The J gene is TRBJ2-3, the V gene TRBV7-2, with D unresolved. Trimming shortened V by 3 bases and J by 2 bases, and 9 bases separated the two germline ends. The CDR3 is 14 residues long. CDR1 and CDR2 (germline): SGHTA, FQGNSA.

This clonotype has a single count. This chain connects TRBV6-5 to TRBJ2-1; D may match TRBD1 or TRBD2 (6 bases each). This CDR3 region has 12 residues. Germline CDR1 and CDR2: MNHEY and SVGAGI. Trimming took 6 bases from V and 7 from J, leaving 10 bases between them. The CDR3 region is CASREGGNEQFF. DNA for the CDR3: TGTGCCAGCAGGGAGGGGGGAAATGAGCAGTTCTTC.

This clonotype is termed medium-sized. CDR3 DNA sequence: TGTGCCAGCAGCCCAAAAGCATATGAGGACACTGAAGCTTTCTTT. It translates to CASSPKAYEDTEAFF. The chain employs TRBV7-8 and TRBJ1-1; D unresolved. Germline V lookup: CDR1 SGHVS, CDR2 FQNEAQ. The CDR3 spans 15 residues. The V end lost 5 bases, the J end lost 3 bases, and 16 bases lay between the germline ends.

The chain employs TRBV3-1 and TRBJ1-6, with TRBD1 matching 11 bases. The CDR3 extends over 14 amino acids. Germline CDR1 LGHDT, CDR2 YNNKEL (reference sequence). Trimming cost V 7 bases and J 10 bases; bases outside gene matches: 6. This chain's CDR3 is CASTPGQGDSPLHF. CDR3 nucleotide sequence: TGTGCCAGCACCCCGGGACAGGGGGACTCACCCCTCCACTTT.

This chain uses TRBV2 with TRBJ2-2; D may match TRBD1 or TRBD2 (5 bases each). V was shortened by 4 bases and J by 7 bases, with 13 bases between the two germline ends. CDR3 size: 14 residues. The germline V gene has CDR1 SNHLY and CDR2 FYNNEI. Written as DNA, the CDR3 is TGTGCCAGCAGTGGAATCAAGGGGAGCGGGGAGCTGTTTTTT. Protein: CASSGIKGSGELFF.

The J gene is TRBJ1-2, the V gene TRBV7-9; 7 positions agree with TRBD1. The junction had 9 bases not matched to a gene; V was cut back by 0 bases and J by 2 bases. The length of the CDR3 is 17 residues. Germline V lookup: CDR1 SEHNR, CDR2 FQNEAQ (reference sequence). In DNA form, the CDR3 reads TGTGCCAGCAGCTTAGCCCCCCGGACAGGATCCAACTATGGCTACACCTTC. Protein sequence: CASSLAPRTGSNYGYTF.

This clonotype has a handful of counts. The CDR3 protein is CASSHRDYYEQYF. The CDR3 DNA reads as TGTGCCAGCAGTCACAGGGACTACTACGAGCAGTACTTC. The chain recombines TRBV6-2 or TRBV6-3 with TRBJ2-7; weak D call: TRBD2 (7 bases). This CDR3 spans 13 amino acids. Germline-derived CDR1 and CDR2 are MNHEY and SVGEGT. Trimming removed 5 bases at V and 3 bases at J, with 11 bases between.

The gene calls are TRBV9 and TRBJ2-2; TRBD2 matches at 9 bases. In germline, CDR1 is SGDLS, CDR2 YYNGEE. The trim removed 0 bases at V and 0 bases at J, leaving 3 bases unmatched. The CDR3 spans 17 residues. CDR3 region: CASSVVGGGANTGELFF. The CDR3, as DNA: TGTGCCAGCAGCGTAGTTGGCGGGGGGGCGAACACCGGGGAGCTGTTTTTT.

The rearrangement joins TRBV10-3 to TRBJ2-7, with TRBD2 matching 7 bases. Germline-derived CDR1 and CDR2 are ENHRY and SYGVKD. V lost 3 bases, J lost 6 bases, and 14 bases stayed unmatched. The CDR3 has 16 residues. CDR3 protein: CAISDGERGILIEQYF. CDR3 nucleotide sequence: TGTGCCATCAGTGACGGGGAGCGGGGCATTTTAATCGAGCAGTACTTC.

J is TRBJ2-2 and V is TRBV5-1; D may be TRBD2 (5 bases). Between the trimmed V and J ends, which lost 1 base and 0 bases, there was a span of 7 bases. The CDR3 is 15 residues long. CDR1 is SGHRS and CDR2 is YFSETQ in the germline V gene. CDR3 coding DNA: TGCGCCAGCAGCTTGTCCGGGGCGAACACCGGGGAGCTGTTTTTT. Residues: CASSLSGANTGELFF.